One sample yielded the 4 T cell receptor beta chains listed below, sequenced in a study of cytomegalovirus exposure and HLA in healthy donors. Both 60 Vbeta primers and 13 Jbeta primers went into the PCR. The protocol was immunoSEQ multiplex PCR, while the TCRdb copy is restricted to in-frame clones and leaves out a portion. The repertoire includes 110,000 or so clones, roughly 79% of them detected once, and 7% to 9% sits in the top ten. The specimen sequenced was PBMCs. The source of these receptors is a woman aged 50 to 65 in good health and CMV-seropositive.

The chain recombines TRBV2 with TRBJ2-3, with 14 bases aligning to TRBD2. V trimming: 6 bases; J trimming: 2 bases; junction bases outside the gene matches: 10. Germline-derived CDR1 and CDR2 are SNHLY and FYNNEI. The CDR3 length is 18 residues. The CDR3 region is CASRTGTSGSGPTDTQYF. The CDR3 coding sequence is TGTGCCAGCAGGACCGGGACTAGCGGGAGTGGGCCCACAGATACGCAGTATTTT.

This clone has just a few counts. This rearrangement joins TRBV7-2 to TRBJ1-4, with no clear D. Germline-derived CDR1 and CDR2 are SGHTA and FQGNSA. Trimming stripped 2 bases from V and 4 bases from J, with 8 bases between. The CDR3 covers 14 residues. Here the CDR3 reads CASSLRGINEKLFF. The DNA of the CDR3 is TGTGCCAGCAGCTTAAGAGGGATTAATGAAAAACTGTTTTTT.

The chain has TRBV7-2 and TRBJ2-1; TRBD2 matches 12 bases. J was trimmed by 4 bases and V by 5 bases; bases with no gene match: 9. The CDR3 is 17 amino acids. The germline gives CDR1 SGHTA, CDR2 FQGNSA. Here the CDR3 reads CASSPGASGGGYNEQFF. Here the CDR3 DNA reads TGTGCCAGCAGCCCAGGGGCTAGCGGGGGGGGATACAATGAGCAGTTCTTC.

The rearrangement links TRBV15 to TRBJ2-7; D gene ambiguous. The ends were cut back, 6 bases at V and 0 bases at J, with 12 bases in the middle. This CDR3 spans 14 amino acids. Germline CDR1 is LNHNV and CDR2 is YYDKDF (reference sequence). Written as DNA, the CDR3 is TGTGCCACCAGTCAGATTCGGAGCTCCTACGAGCAGTACTTC. Amino acid sequence: CATSQIRSSYEQYF.